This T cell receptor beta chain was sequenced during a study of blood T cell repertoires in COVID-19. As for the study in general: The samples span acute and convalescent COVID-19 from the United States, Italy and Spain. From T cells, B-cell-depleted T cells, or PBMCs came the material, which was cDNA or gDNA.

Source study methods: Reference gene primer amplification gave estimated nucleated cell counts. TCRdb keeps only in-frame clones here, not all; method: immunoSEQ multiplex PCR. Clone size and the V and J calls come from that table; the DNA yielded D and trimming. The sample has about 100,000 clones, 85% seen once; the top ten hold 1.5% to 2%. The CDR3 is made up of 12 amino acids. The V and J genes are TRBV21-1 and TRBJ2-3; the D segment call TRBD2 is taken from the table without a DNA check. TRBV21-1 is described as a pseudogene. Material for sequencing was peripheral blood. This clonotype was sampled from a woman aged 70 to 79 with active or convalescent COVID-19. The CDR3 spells CAFGLRTDTQYF. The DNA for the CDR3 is TGTGCCTTCGGACTTCGCACAGATACGCAGTATTTT.